A single sample gave rise to the 10 T cell receptor beta chains below, sequenced in a study of vaccination effects on CD4 cells after COVID-19. The antigens these receptors bind are not known. Some clones are missing from TCRdb's copy, which holds only in-frame ones; the method was immunoSEQ multiplex PCR. The sample yields over 30,000 clones, more than 75% seen once. Sequencing in the ViraFEST assay came after antigen-specific CD4+ T cells had been expanded with viral peptide pools, which were used to stimulate PBMC. When around 10 days of culture had elapsed, CD4+ T cells were isolated. Each participant received a vaccine that was either BNT162b2 or mRNA-1273, given as two doses. Sequenced material: CD4+ T cells from PBMCs cultured with HCoV-NL63 spike peptides, taken after COVID-19 vaccination. These receptors were taken from a human donor who received a COVID-19 vaccine. Some clones in this sample may be carry-over from other donors' samples.

This chain joins TRBV4-1 and TRBJ1-1; D is uncertain. The CDR3 has 15 residues. Germline loops: CDR1 MGHRA, CDR2 YSYEKL. The V gene lost 4 bases and the J gene lost 1 base, with 13 bases spanning the gap. CDR3 DNA: TGCGCCAGCAGCCTAGGAGAACGGAAGAACACTGAAGCTTTCTTT. It encodes CASSLGERKNTEAFF.

The chain is built from TRBV28 and TRBJ1-3, with no clear D. In germline, CDR1 is MDHEN, CDR2 SYDVKM. Trimming removed 2 bases from V and 3 bases from J, with 5 bases in between. The CDR3 is made up of 13 amino acids. The CDR3 DNA reads TGTGCCAGCAGTTTACAGGTTGGAAACACCATATATTTT. It yields the protein CASSLQVGNTIYF. Looking up the rest from reference TRBV28 and TRBJ1-3 gives the full variable domain: DVKVTQSSRYLVKRTGEKVFLECVQDMDHENMFWYRQDPGLGLRLIYFSYDVKMKEKGDIPEGYSVSREKKERFSLILESASTNQTSMYLCASSLQVGNTIYFGEGSWLTVV.

The J gene is TRBJ1-6, the V gene TRBV2; no reliable D call. The CDR3 covers 13 residues. Per the germline V gene, CDR1 is SNHLY and CDR2 is FYNNEI. The V and J ends lost 3 bases and 6 bases respectively, with 6 bases between them. The CDR3 protein is CASSDSPNSPLHF. The CDR3 DNA sequence: TGTGCCAGCAGTGACAGTCCTAATTCACCCCTCCACTTT.

The chain employs TRBV27 and TRBJ1-2; TRBD1 aligns across 8 bases. CDR1 is MNHEY and CDR2 is SMNVEV in the germline V gene (reference sequence). J was trimmed by 7 bases and V by 5 bases; bases with no gene match: 18. CDR3 size: 17 residues. The CDR3 DNA reads as TGTGCCAGCAGTGATTGGGACAGGCAGAACTCCTTTGGTGGCTACACCTTC. Encoded protein: CASSDWDRQNSFGGYTF.

As DNA, the CDR3 is TGTGCCACCAGTGATAGCGGGGGCCTCCAAGAGACCCAGTACTTC. Translating gives CATSDSGGLQETQYF. This chain uses TRBV24-1 with TRBJ2-5; 8 bases agree with TRBD2. The junction had 3 bases not matched to a gene; V was cut back by 3 bases and J by 1 base. The CDR3 covers 15 residues. Germline V gene sequence: CDR1 KGHDR, CDR2 SFDVKD.

The genes are TRBV11-2 and TRBJ2-2, with 14 bases lining up with TRBD2. The CDR3 sequence is 16 residues long. CDR1 is SGHAT and CDR2 is FQNNGV in the germline V gene. V dropped 5 bases and J dropped 4; count of bases not matched to a gene: 3. DNA of the CDR3: TGTGCCAGCAGCACCGGACTAGCGGGAGGCACCGGGGAGCTGTTTTTT. It translates to CASSTGLAGGTGELFF.

The chain joins TRBV6-5 to TRBJ2-7; the match to TRBD2 covers 7 bases. The V gene end was trimmed by 6 bases and the J gene end by 8 bases; junction bases not matched to a gene: 10. The germline CDR1 and CDR2 sequences are MNHEY and SVGAGI. CDR3 length equals 13 residues. The CDR3 DNA is TGTGCCAGCAGCCAGAACCGGGGGGAGAAGCAGTACGTC. This sequence encodes CASSQNRGEKQYV.

This clone was seen once. The CDR3 sequence: CATRGSQETQYF. For the CDR3, the DNA is TGTGCCACCCGGGGGAGCCAAGAGACCCAGTACTTC. The chain is built from TRBV6-5 and TRBJ2-5; D perhaps matches TRBD2 (6 bases). Trimming pared 10 bases from V and 1 base from J, leaving 10 bases between. CDR1 is MNHEY and CDR2 is SVGAGI in the germline V gene. CDR3 length: 12 residues.

V and J are TRBV7-2 and TRBJ2-2; D ambiguous. Germline-derived CDR1 and CDR2 are SGHTA and FQGNSA. The CDR3 is made up of 12 amino acids. Trimming removed 1 base at V and 7 bases at J, with 4 bases between. CDR3 DNA sequence: TGTGCCAGCAGCTTAGTGGTCGGGGAGCTGTTTTTT. This codes for CASSLVVGELFF.

In nucleotides, the CDR3 is TGTGCCAGCAGTCTGACAGGAAATAATTCACCCCTCCACTTT. Encoded protein: CASSLTGNNSPLHF. The chain links TRBV2 to TRBJ1-6; tentative D call: TRBD1 (6 bases). Germline V CDR1 and CDR2: SNHLY, FYNNEI. CDR3 length: 14 amino acids. V shed 5 bases and J shed 5 bases, with 10 bases lying between them.